This paragraph covers one T cell receptor (beta chain) sequence. No antigen is known for it. This entry is derived from a study of PD-L1 blockade in urothelial cancer. Study-level background: Analysis of blood occurred 3 weeks (second dose) and 6 weeks after treatment start. Blood samples had a median of 141,255 T cells, tens of thousands of unique TCRs, and clonality 0.07 to 0.08.

The time point denotes: pretreatment peripheral blood. Patients' urothelial carcinoma was locally advanced or metastatic. TCRdb's copy holds only in-frame clones and misses some; the assay was immunoSEQ multiplex PCR. This table has about 79,000 clones, 70% to 90% appearing once. Findings of the study overall: Below-median pretreatment blood TCR clonality predicted better survival.

This TCR derives from a man aged 35 to 55 with urothelial cancer. This material consisted of PBMCs, taken around atezolizumab (anti-PD-L1) treatment.

CDR3 loop: CASREPLAGVGEQYF. In nucleotides, the CDR3 is TGTGCCAGCAGGGAACCACTAGCGGGAGTGGGGGAGCAGTACTTC. The rearrangement links TRBV6-1 to TRBJ2-7; 11 bases fit TRBD2. Per germline, CDR1 MNHNS and CDR2 SASEGT. This CDR3 is 15 amino acids long. V was pared by 6 bases and J by 7 bases, with 11 bases of the junction left unmatched.